This T cell receptor beta chain emerged from a study of shared clonotypes between healthy human individuals. Sequencing used immunoSEQ multiplex PCR; TCRdb keeps in-frame clones, though not all of them. The table has 640,000 or so clones, about 78% seen once; the top ten hold 1.8%. What was sequenced was memory CD4+ T cells sorted from blood. Noted subset: CD45RA-negative fraction. The sequence was obtained from a woman aged 30 to 39 in good health.

The CDR3 DNA reads TGTGCCAGTAGTATAGCAGAGTCACCCCTCCACTTT. Translation gives CASSIAESPLHF. The V gene is TRBV19, the J gene TRBJ1-6, with D hard to call. The germline V and J ends were trimmed by 1 base and 10 bases, with 5 bases remaining between them. CDR3 size: 12 residues. Germline values: CDR1 LNHDA, CDR2 SQIVND (reference sequence).